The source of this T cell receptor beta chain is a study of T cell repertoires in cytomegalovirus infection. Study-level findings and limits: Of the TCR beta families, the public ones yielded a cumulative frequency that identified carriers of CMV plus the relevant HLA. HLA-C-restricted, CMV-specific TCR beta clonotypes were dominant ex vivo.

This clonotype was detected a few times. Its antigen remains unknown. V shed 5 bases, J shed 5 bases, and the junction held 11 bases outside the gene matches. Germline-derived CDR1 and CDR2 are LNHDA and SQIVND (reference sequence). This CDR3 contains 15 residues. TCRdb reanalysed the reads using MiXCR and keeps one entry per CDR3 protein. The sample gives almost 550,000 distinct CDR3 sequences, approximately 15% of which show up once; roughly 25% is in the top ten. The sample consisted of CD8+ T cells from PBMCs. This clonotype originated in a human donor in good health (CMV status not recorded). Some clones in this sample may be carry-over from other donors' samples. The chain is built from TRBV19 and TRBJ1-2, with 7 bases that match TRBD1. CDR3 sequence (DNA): TGTGCCAGTAGTCCCTCGGGAGGGGGCTCGTATGGCTACACCTTC. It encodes CASSPSGGGSYGYTF.